The clone carrying this TCR beta chain showed up just a few times. Its antigen is unknown. These data are taken from a study of T cell responses to AZD1222 COVID-19 vaccine. Study-wide results and limits: Without day 14 samples, only post-peak T cell repertoires were studied.

TCRdb's copy holds only in-frame clones and misses some; the assay was immunoSEQ multiplex PCR. The sample records approximately 130,000 clones, approximately 91% being singletons. The V gene end was trimmed by 7 bases and the J gene end by 4 bases; junction bases not matched to a gene: 15. Germline lookup yields CDR1 SEHNR and CDR2 FQNEAQ (reference sequence). The CDR3 is made up of 17 amino acids. Sequences were derived from peripheral blood, sampled 28 days after the second AZD1222 dose. This chain joins TRBV7-9 and TRBJ1-5; 8 positions match TRBD1. The TCR originated in an adult who received the AZD1222 COVID-19 vaccine. The CDR3 loop is CASTQPIWTGQNQPQHF. The CDR3 bases are TGTGCCAGCACACAACCCATCTGGACAGGGCAGAATCAGCCCCAGCATTTT.